One sample yielded the 8 T cell receptor beta chains listed below, sequenced in a study of blood T cell repertoires in COVID-19. TCRdb's table, derived via immunoSEQ multiplex PCR, lists solely in-frame clones and lacks some. The sample holds 35,000 to 45,000 clones; around 80% are singletons and the top ten take 33%. Input material: peripheral blood. The origin of the receptors is a man between 60 and 75 years old with acute or convalescent COVID-19.

V usage is TRBV6-1 and J usage is TRBJ2-5; D possibly corresponds to TRBD1 (6 bases). The germline V and J ends were trimmed by 6 bases and 1 base, with 9 bases remaining between them. Germline CDR1 reads MNHNS; CDR2 reads SASEGT. The CDR3 is 13 amino acids. The CDR3 DNA reads as TGTGCCAGCAGAGGACAGCCCCAAGAGACCCAGTACTTC. It encodes CASRGQPQETQYF.

The chain recombines TRBV7-8 with TRBJ2-2; TRBD2 agrees at 13 bases. CDR1 and CDR2 from the germline V gene are SGHVS and FQNEAQ. This CDR3 region has 18 residues. The ends lost 3 bases at V and 0 bases at J; junction bases unmatched: 4. The CDR3 sequence: CASSFRTSGGANTGELFF. The CDR3 DNA reads TGTGCCAGCAGCTTTCGGACTAGCGGGGGTGCGAACACCGGGGAGCTGTTTTTT.

The CDR3 DNA follows: TGTGCCAGCAGTTATAACCCCCCCGGGGGCTACACCTTC. Encoded protein: CASSYNPPGGYTF. The V gene is TRBV6-2 or TRBV6-3, the J gene TRBJ1-2, with D unresolved. Germline CDR1 and CDR2: MNHEY and SVGEGT. V was pared by 3 bases and J by 8 bases, with 13 bases between. The CDR3 extends over 13 amino acids.

The rearrangement joins TRBV7-9 to TRBJ2-1, with TRBD1 matching 7 bases. The CDR3 is 16 amino acids. Germline CDR1 is SEHNR and CDR2 is FQNEAQ (reference sequence). J lost 1 base, V lost 3 bases, and 6 bases had no gene match. The CDR3 nucleotides are TGTGCCAGCAGCTTTTTGACAGGGCCTTCCTACAATGAGCAGTTCTTC. Encoded protein: CASSFLTGPSYNEQFF.

This chain joins TRBV27 and TRBJ2-3; 9 bases line up with TRBD1. Germline CDR1 MNHEY, CDR2 SMNVEV (reference sequence). This CDR3 comprises 15 residues. The V segment lost 5 bases and the J segment 5 bases; nucleotides outside the gene matches: 8. CDR3 region: CASSPGTGRGDTQYF. CDR3 DNA sequence: TGTGCCAGCAGTCCCGGGACAGGGAGGGGAGATACGCAGTATTTT.

V gene TRBV3-1 (or the pseudogene TRBV3-2) combines with J gene TRBJ2-1, with 10 bases that match TRBD1. The germline V gene encodes CDR1 LGHDT and CDR2 YNNKEL (reference sequence). The CDR3 has 15 residues. V trimming: 4 bases; J trimming: 5 bases; junction bases outside the gene matches: 5. The DNA of the CDR3 is TGTGCCAGCAGCCTCAGGGGACAGGGGAACAATGAGCAGTTCTTC. It translates to CASSLRGQGNNEQFF.

The chain joins TRBV6-5 to TRBJ1-3, with a possible D match to TRBD1 (5 bases). The CDR3 runs 15 residues. Trimming pared 6 bases from V and 0 bases from J, leaving 12 bases between. Germline lookup yields CDR1 MNHEY and CDR2 SVGAGI. CDR3 DNA: TGTGCCAGCAGGTCTCCAGGGATCTCTGGAAACACCATATATTTT. Translation gives CASRSPGISGNTIYF.

This clone has only a few counts. The chain employs TRBV7-6 and TRBJ2-3, with TRBD2 matching 9 bases. Trimming took 5 bases from V and 0 from J; bases not matched to a gene: 6. Germline V gene lookup returns CDR1 SGHVS and CDR2 FNYEAQ. This CDR3 is 16 amino acids long. The CDR3 sequence is CASSALTSGSTDTQYF. In nucleotides, the CDR3 is TGTGCCAGCAGCGCACTGACTAGCGGTAGCACAGATACGCAGTATTTT.